This entry lists 4 T cell receptor beta chains sequenced from one sample in a study of T cell repertoires in cytomegalovirus infection. TCRdb analysed the reads with MiXCR anew, one entry per CDR3 protein. The top ten clones hold 15% to 20% of a sample with about 740,000 distinct CDR3 sequences, 30% to 35% of them seen once. The antigens these receptors bind are not known. Here the sequenced sample was cultured PBMCs, taken from culture after CMV antigen stimulation. The receptor source for this set is a human donor in good health (CMV status not recorded). Some clones in this sample may be carry-over from other donors' samples.

The sample holds a few counts of this clonotype. This rearrangement joins TRBV5-1 to TRBJ2-3; TRBD2 aligns across 10 bases. Germline CDR1 reads SGHRS; CDR2 reads YFSETQ. This CDR3 spans 14 amino acids. J lost 6 bases, V lost 6 bases, and 7 bases had no gene match. The CDR3 bases are TGCGCCAGCACCGTAGCGGGAGGTGGGGATACGCAGTATTTT. This encodes CASTVAGGGDTQYF.

The chain joins TRBV4-3 to TRBJ1-5, with 8 positions matching TRBD1. Trimming removed 1 base from V and 6 bases from J; junction bases left unmatched: 11. Per the germline V gene, CDR1 is LGHNA and CDR2 is YSLEER. This CDR3 comprises 17 residues. This CDR3 is CASSQGVGQGLFQPQHF. CDR3 sequence (DNA): TGCGCCAGCAGCCAAGGAGTTGGACAGGGTCTGTTTCAGCCCCAGCATTTT.

The rearrangement uses TRBV11-2 and TRBJ2-2; perhaps TRBD1 as D (5 bases). Germline CDR1 and CDR2: SGHAT and FQNNGV. V lost 3 bases, J lost 6 bases, and 11 bases lay in between. The CDR3 runs 14 residues. The CDR3 loop reads CASSLTQGAGELFF. Written as DNA, the CDR3 is TGTGCCAGCAGCTTGACCCAGGGCGCCGGGGAGCTGTTTTTT. Looking up the rest from reference TRBV11-2 and TRBJ2-2 gives the full variable domain: EAGVAQSPRYKIIEKRQSVAFWCNPISGHATLYWYQQILGQGPKLLIQFQNNGVVDDSQLPKDRFSAERLKGVDSTLKIQPAKLEDSAVYLCASSLTQGAGELFFGEGSRLTVL.

The chain couples TRBV20-1 to TRBJ2-1; D call uncertain. Germline V gene data show CDR1 as DFQATT and CDR2 as SNEGSKA (reference sequence). Trimming stripped 0 bases from V and 0 bases from J, with 15 bases between. This CDR3 has 17 residues. As DNA, the CDR3 is TGCAGTGCTAGAGATCACGGCAAGCCCAGCTCCTACAATGAGCAGTTCTTC. Translating it yields CSARDHGKPSSYNEQFF.